The 17 T cell receptor beta chains in this list originate from one sample, sequenced in a study of blood T cell repertoires in COVID-19. Produced via immunoSEQ multiplex PCR; TCRdb's table is partial and in-frame only. The top ten clones hold around an eighth of a sample with 120,000 or so clones, 75% to 85% of them seen once. Sample: peripheral blood. These receptors were obtained from a human donor in a cohort sampled during active COVID-19.

This chain uses TRBV10-1 with TRBJ2-3; D call uncertain. CDR1 and CDR2 (germline): WNHNN, SYGVQD (reference sequence). Trimming shortened V by 5 bases and J by 2 bases, and 8 bases separated the two germline ends. The CDR3 totals 13 residues. The CDR3 loop is CASSTSSTDTQYF. CDR3 nucleotide sequence: TGCGCCAGCAGTACATCTTCCACAGATACGCAGTATTTT.

The chain couples TRBV5-1 to TRBJ1-4; 9 bases line up with TRBD1. V shed 2 bases and J 6 bases; nucleotides not matched to a gene: 5. The CDR3 loop spans 15 amino acids. CDR1 is SGHRS and CDR2 is YFSETQ in the germline V gene. The CDR3 spells CASSLQGAMDEKLFF. The DNA of the CDR3 is TGCGCCAGCAGCTTACAGGGGGCAATGGATGAAAAACTGTTTTTT.

This chain links TRBV27 with TRBJ2-5, with a tentative D call TRBD1 (6 bases). This CDR3 has 14 amino acids. Germline V gives CDR1 MNHEY, CDR2 SMNVEV (reference sequence). Trimming took 6 bases from V and 1 from J, leaving 12 bases between them. The CDR3 region is CASRDGQLQETQYF. The CDR3 DNA sequence: TGTGCCAGCAGAGACGGACAGCTCCAAGAGACCCAGTACTTC.

Only a few counts were recorded for this clone. The V call is TRBV18, the J call TRBJ1-3; 7 bases line up with TRBD1. Germline V lookup: CDR1 KGHSH, CDR2 LQKENI. J gave up 0 bases and V 4 bases, and 6 bases lay outside the gene matches. This CDR3 contains 16 residues. CDR3 coding DNA: TGTGCCAGCTCACAGGACAGGACTTACTCTGGAAACACCATATATTTT. It is translated as CASSQDRTYSGNTIYF.

The chain uses TRBV19 and TRBJ1-2; D is unclear. This CDR3 spans 15 amino acids. Germline CDR1 reads LNHDA; CDR2 reads SQIVND (reference sequence). V lost 1 base and J 7 bases, leaving 16 bases between the germline ends. The CDR3 here is CASSIALEEGRGYTF. The CDR3 DNA follows: TGTGCCAGTAGTATAGCCCTTGAAGAGGGCCGTGGCTACACCTTC.

This chain links TRBV6-2 or TRBV6-3 with TRBJ2-2; 8 nucleotides match TRBD2. With 2 bases clipped from V and 0 bases from J, the junction kept 5 bases outside the gene matches. The CDR3 length is 17 residues. CDR1 and CDR2 (germline): MNHEY, SVGEGT. The CDR3 DNA follows: TGTGCCAGCAGTTACCGTCCGGGGGGGACGAACACCGGGGAGCTGTTTTTT. This translates into CASSYRPGGTNTGELFF.

This chain links TRBV3-1 (or the pseudogene TRBV3-2) with TRBJ1-2, with 7 bases fitting TRBD1. V dropped 1 base and J dropped 8; count of bases not matched to a gene: 4. Germline loops: CDR1 LGHDT, CDR2 YNNKEL (reference sequence). The CDR3 runs 13 residues. The CDR3 sequence is CASSQGQGGGYTF. In DNA, the CDR3 is TGTGCCAGCAGCCAAGGGCAGGGGGGCGGCTACACCTTC.

This chain connects TRBV5-6 to TRBJ1-1; 8 nucleotides line up with TRBD1. The CDR3 has 17 amino acids. With 1 base clipped from V and 1 base from J, the junction kept 9 bases outside the gene matches. Germline CDR1 and CDR2: SGHDT and YYEEEE. The CDR3 sequence: CASSLFRGPSSNTEAFF. CDR3 DNA sequence: TGTGCCAGCAGCTTGTTCAGGGGGCCGTCGTCGAACACTGAAGCTTTCTTT.

The chain employs TRBV10-3 and TRBJ1-6, with D possibly TRBD1 on 6 matching bases. Germline values: CDR1 ENHRY, CDR2 SYGVKD. The CDR3 contains 14 residues. The ends were cut back, 10 bases at V and 6 bases at J, with 16 bases in the middle. This CDR3 is CATGGQNLNSPLHF. The CDR3 bases are TGTGCCACAGGAGGACAGAACCTTAATTCACCCCTCCACTTT.

The chain employs TRBV2 and TRBJ2-2; 7 nucleotides agree with TRBD1. V lost 6 bases and J lost 3; bases outside the gene matches: 4. Germline assignment: CDR1 SNHLY and CDR2 FYNNEI. This CDR3 spans 14 amino acids. As DNA, the CDR3 is TGTGCCAGCAGAGTGGACAGGTACACCGGGGAGCTGTTTTTT. Translated, it gives CASRVDRYTGELFF. The whole variable domain, filled in from reference TRBV2 and TRBJ2-2, reads EPEVTQTPSHQVTQMGQEVILRCVPISNHLYFYWYRQILGQKVEFLVSFYNNEISEKSEIFDDQFSVERPDGSNFTLKIRSTKLEDSAMYFCASRVDRYTGELFFGEGSRLTVL.

The rearrangement uses TRBV27 and TRBJ1-2; possible D gene TRBD1, 5 bases. The CDR3 extends over 17 amino acids. Germline V gene lookup returns CDR1 MNHEY and CDR2 SMNVEV (reference sequence). V was shortened by 1 base and J by 0 bases, with 15 bases between the two germline ends. The CDR3 region is CASSLWRGLGANYGYTF. CDR3 in DNA: TGTGCCAGCAGTTTATGGCGGGGGTTAGGAGCTAACTATGGCTACACCTTC.

CDR3 in DNA: TGTGCCATCAGTGACTCGACAGGGGGCACTGAAGCTTTCTTT. Translation: CAISDSTGGTEAFF. The chain joins TRBV10-3 to TRBJ1-1; 9 bases line up with TRBD1. The trim removed 3 bases at V and 4 bases at J, leaving 3 bases unmatched. The length of the CDR3 is 14 residues. Looked up from germline, CDR1 is ENHRY and CDR2 is SYGVKD.

J is TRBJ2-7 and V is TRBV29-1; TRBD1 matches at 8 bases. The CDR3 sequence is 15 residues long. Germline V gene sequence: CDR1 SQVTM, CDR2 ANQGSEA. J gave up 4 bases and V 0 bases, and 8 bases lay outside the gene matches. The chain's CDR3 is CSVEEDRDSYYEQYF. CDR3 nucleotide sequence: TGCAGCGTTGAAGAGGACAGGGACTCCTATTACGAGCAGTACTTC.

The chain is built from TRBV9 and TRBJ2-3; 7 bases are a match to TRBD1. Trimming removed 0 bases from V and 0 bases from J; junction bases left unmatched: 10. The germline CDR1 and CDR2 sequences are SGDLS and YYNGEE. The CDR3 is made up of 18 amino acids. Written as DNA, the CDR3 is TGTGCCAGCAGCGTAGCGGGACAGATGACCTCTAGCACAGATACGCAGTATTTT. It encodes CASSVAGQMTSSTDTQYF.

The chain employs TRBV5-5 and TRBJ1-2; unclear D gene. Germline CDR1 reads SGHKS; CDR2 reads YYEKEE (reference sequence). The CDR3 spans 12 residues. Trimming pared 5 bases from V and 4 bases from J, leaving 9 bases between. The CDR3: CASSSDFYGYTF. In nucleotides, the CDR3 is TGTGCCAGCAGTTCGGACTTCTATGGCTACACCTTC.

The V call is TRBV28, the J call TRBJ1-1; D is ambiguous. The CDR3 loop spans 15 amino acids. Trimming pared 5 bases from V and 2 bases from J, leaving 15 bases between. Germline V gives CDR1 MDHEN, CDR2 SYDVKM. The CDR3 region is CASSLHTGGNTEAFF. The CDR3 bases are TGTGCCAGCAGTCTCCACACGGGAGGAAACACTGAAGCTTTCTTT. Based on the CDR3 plus reference TRBV28 and TRBJ1-1, the full variable domain is DVKVTQSSRYLVKRTGEKVFLECVQDMDHENMFWYRQDPGLGLRLIYFSYDVKMKEKGDIPEGYSVSREKKERFSLILESASTNQTSMYLCASSLHTGGNTEAFFGQGTRLTVV.

This chain joins TRBV10-3 and TRBJ1-2; 7 nucleotides agree with TRBD1. The CDR3 is made up of 13 amino acids. Per the germline V gene, CDR1 is ENHRY and CDR2 is SYGVKD. With V trimmed by 3 bases and J by 7 bases, 5 bases remained unmatched. The chain's CDR3 is CAISDPGQVGYTF. The CDR3 bases are TGTGCCATCAGTGACCCCGGACAGGTTGGCTACACCTTC.